The sequence of this T cell receptor (beta chain) was determined in a study of cytomegalovirus exposure and HLA in healthy donors. The primer mix had 60 Vbeta and 13 Jbeta primers. Clones were read by immunoSEQ multiplex PCR, and TCRdb kept only the in-frame ones, dropping some. The sample shows about 190,000 clones, under 85% of them seen only once. Concerning this clone: What it recognizes is unknown.

The J segment lost 4 bases and the V segment lost 0 bases, leaving 6 bases of the junction unmatched. There are 15 residues in the CDR3. In germline, CDR1 is SGDLS, CDR2 YYNGEE. Healthy bone marrow donors formed the donor group. Study-level findings and limits: It was reported that TCR beta sequences correctly inferred the HLA-A and HLA-B alleles for most subjects.

This clonotype originated in a woman between 18 and 29 years old in good health and CMV-seronegative. The rearrangement uses TRBV9 and TRBJ1-1; 7 bases agree with TRBD1. The sequenced sample was PBMCs. The DNA of the CDR3 is TGTGCCAGCAGCGTAGGACAGGGAGAGGCCACTGAAGCTTTCTTT. This translates into CASSVGQGEATEAFF.